What follows describes a single TCR beta chain. The antigen is unknown. The data were taken from a study of identical twins. Study-level findings and limits: Twins shared beta out-of-frame sequences in excess, but this excess was weaker.

The CDR3 extends over 15 amino acids. CDR1 is LGHNA and CDR2 is YNFKEQ in the germline V gene. V lost 7 bases, J lost 8 bases, and 13 bases stayed unmatched. The cDNA had a unique molecular identifier and a template-switch universal primer site. TCRdb passed the 5' RACE reads through MiXCR, listing each CDR3 protein once. Of 510,000 or so distinct CDR3 sequences in the sample, around 15% are singletons; the top ten hold more than 0.4%. These same data were also listed under a study on yellow fever vaccine responses in identical twins.

The sample taken for sequencing was CD4+ T cells sorted from blood. The chain employs TRBV4-2 and TRBJ1-2; 10 bases fit TRBD1. The sequence derives from a woman in her late teens or twenties in good health. CDR3 loop: CASTKDRGGDRGYTF. The CDR3 nucleotides read TGTGCCAGCACCAAGGACAGGGGGGGTGATAGGGGCTACACCTTC.